This paragraph covers one T cell receptor (beta chain) sequence. V lost 4 bases, J lost 3 bases, and 3 bases stayed unmatched. The CDR3 totals 14 residues. The germline V gene has CDR1 SGHRS and CDR2 YFSETQ. The data stem from a study of tumor-infiltrating lymphocytes in primary liver carcinoma. The input was approximately 500 ng total RNA; TCR beta cDNA was made from it with a constant-region primer. For TCR beta, libraries were produced by three nested multiplex PCR rounds using slightly modified ARM-PCR. Researchers ran the first two PCR rounds for ten to eleven cycles each with TRBV1-TRBV30 forward primers and a C-beta reverse primer. Each CDR3 protein is one row after TCRdb ran MiXCR on the multiplex PCR reads. The sample consists of roughly 180,000 distinct CDR3 sequences, around 60% of them appearing once. For blood RNA, unsorted whole blood served as the source, and germline DNA was extracted too.

This clonotype was obtained from a man in his forties with primary liver carcinoma and hepatitis B virus infection. Sequencing used peripheral blood. The chain carries TRBV5-1 and TRBJ2-1; 8 nucleotides match TRBD2. The CDR3 nucleotides are TGCGCCAGCAGCGCCGGGACTAGCTACAATGAGCAGTTCTTC. Amino acid sequence: CASSAGTSYNEQFF.